Only a few counts were recorded for the clone carrying this TCR beta chain. Method: immunoSEQ multiplex PCR; TCRdb's copy keeps in-frame clones and lacks some. The sample contains approximately 13,000 clones, about 78% of which appear only once. V lost 4 bases, J lost 4 bases, and 12 bases stayed unmatched. CDR3 length: 17 residues. Germline CDR1 and CDR2: ENHRY and SYGVKD. This record comes from a study of OX40 agonist ivuxolimab in advanced cancers. For the study at large: Hepatocellular carcinoma, melanoma, renal cell or head and neck cancer occurred in dose-escalation patients.

The receptor's source is an adult with an advanced solid tumor such as melanoma, head and neck, liver or kidney cancer. The chain has TRBV10-3 and TRBJ2-3, with 9 bases lining up with TRBD2. This specimen was CD4+ or CD8+ T cells sorted from blood, taken in a trial of the OX40 agonist ivuxolimab. The CDR3 DNA follows: TGTGCCATCAGTGGGAGGGGTGTAGCGGGAGAAGCAGATACGCAGTATTTT. Protein: CAISGRGVAGEADTQYF.